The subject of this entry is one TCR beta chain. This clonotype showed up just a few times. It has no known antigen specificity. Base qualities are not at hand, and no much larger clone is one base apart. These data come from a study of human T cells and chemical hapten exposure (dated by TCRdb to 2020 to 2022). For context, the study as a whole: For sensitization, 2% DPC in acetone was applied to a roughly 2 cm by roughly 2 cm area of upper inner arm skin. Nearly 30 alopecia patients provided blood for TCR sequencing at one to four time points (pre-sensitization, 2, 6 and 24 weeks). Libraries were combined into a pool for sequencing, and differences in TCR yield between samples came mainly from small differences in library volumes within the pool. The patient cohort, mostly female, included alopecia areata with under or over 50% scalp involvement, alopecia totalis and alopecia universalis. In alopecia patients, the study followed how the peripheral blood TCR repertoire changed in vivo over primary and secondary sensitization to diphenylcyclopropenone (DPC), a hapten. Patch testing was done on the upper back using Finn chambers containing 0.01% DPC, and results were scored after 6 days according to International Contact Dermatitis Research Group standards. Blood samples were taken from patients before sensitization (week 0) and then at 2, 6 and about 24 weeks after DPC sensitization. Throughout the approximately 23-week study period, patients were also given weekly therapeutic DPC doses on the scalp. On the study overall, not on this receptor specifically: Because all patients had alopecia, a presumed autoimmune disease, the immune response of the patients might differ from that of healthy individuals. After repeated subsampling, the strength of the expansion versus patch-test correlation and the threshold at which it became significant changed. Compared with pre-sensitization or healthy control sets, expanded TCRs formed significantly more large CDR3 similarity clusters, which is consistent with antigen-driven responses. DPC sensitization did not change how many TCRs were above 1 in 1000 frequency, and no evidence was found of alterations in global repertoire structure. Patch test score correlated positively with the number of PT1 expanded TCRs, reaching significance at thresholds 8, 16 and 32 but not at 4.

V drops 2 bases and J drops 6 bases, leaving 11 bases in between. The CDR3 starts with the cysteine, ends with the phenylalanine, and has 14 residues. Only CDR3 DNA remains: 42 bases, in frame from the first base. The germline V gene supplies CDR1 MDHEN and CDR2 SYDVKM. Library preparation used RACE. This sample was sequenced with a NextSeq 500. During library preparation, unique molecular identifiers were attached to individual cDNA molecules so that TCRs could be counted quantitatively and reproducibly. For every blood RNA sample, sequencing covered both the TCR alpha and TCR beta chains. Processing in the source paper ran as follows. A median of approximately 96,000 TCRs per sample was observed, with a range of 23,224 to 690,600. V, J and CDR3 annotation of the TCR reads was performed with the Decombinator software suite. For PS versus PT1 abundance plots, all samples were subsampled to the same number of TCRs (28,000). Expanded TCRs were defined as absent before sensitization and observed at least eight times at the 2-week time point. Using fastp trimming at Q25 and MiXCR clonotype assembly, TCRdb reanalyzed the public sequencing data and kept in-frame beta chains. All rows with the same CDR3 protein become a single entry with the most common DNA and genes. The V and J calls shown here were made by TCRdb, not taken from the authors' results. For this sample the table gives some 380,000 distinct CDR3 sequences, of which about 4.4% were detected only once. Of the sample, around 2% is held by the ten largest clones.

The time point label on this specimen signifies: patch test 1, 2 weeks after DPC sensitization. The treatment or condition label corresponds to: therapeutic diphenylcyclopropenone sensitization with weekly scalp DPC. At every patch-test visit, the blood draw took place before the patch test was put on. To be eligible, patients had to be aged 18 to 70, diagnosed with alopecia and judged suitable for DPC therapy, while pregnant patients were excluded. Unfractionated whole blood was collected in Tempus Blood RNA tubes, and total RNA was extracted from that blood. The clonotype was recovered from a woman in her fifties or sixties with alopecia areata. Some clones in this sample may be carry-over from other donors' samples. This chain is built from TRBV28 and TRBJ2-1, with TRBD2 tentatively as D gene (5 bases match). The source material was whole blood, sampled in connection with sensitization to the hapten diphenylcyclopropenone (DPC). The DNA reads TGTGCCAGCAGTTTAGGAGGACGACGCAATGAGCAGTTCTTC. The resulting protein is CASSLGGRRNEQFF.